The TCR beta chain described here comes from a study of T cell responses to AZD1222 COVID-19 vaccine. Deletions cut 1 base from V and 2 bases from J, with 15 bases between. Germline V gene lookup returns CDR1 LNHDA and CDR2 SQIVND (reference sequence). The CDR3 has 16 residues. Using immunoSEQ multiplex PCR, the repertoire was profiled, and TCRdb retains in-frame clones only, with some absent. The table includes approximately 130,000 clones, roughly 88% detected once. The sequence derives from an adult who received the AZD1222 COVID-19 vaccine. The material was peripheral blood, obtained 28 days after the second AZD1222 dose. The V call is TRBV19, the J call TRBJ2-7; TRBD1 is a possible D gene (5 bases). This CDR3 is CASSIVAGAGTYEQYF. The CDR3 DNA reads as TGTGCCAGTAGTATAGTAGCTGGGGCAGGGACCTACGAGCAGTACTTC.